This T cell receptor beta chain was captured by sequencing in a study of blood T cell repertoires in COVID-19 (dated by TCRdb to the early 2020s). For the wider study: Samples covering the acute and convalescent phases of COVID-19 were provided by collaborators in the United States, Italy and Spain. Sample metadata almost always included a de-identified subject ID, COVID-19 status, age in years and sex. The dataset comprised deeply sampled blood TCRbeta repertoires from subjects exposed to, actively infected with, or recovered from COVID-19. Samples were obtained from the ongoing ImmuneRACE study (first 160 participants) and from approximately 1,200 subjects provided by 6 global collaborators. The material from the prospective study consisted of cDNA or gDNA derived from T cells, B-cell-depleted T cells, or PBMCs. The repertoires were released in a freely available public database intended as a resource for research on the immune response to SARS-CoV-2. Where HLA class I and class II types were available, the types were taken from metadata supplied by the sample provider, not from assay-based typing.

To note about this clone: The target of this receptor is not known. No clone much larger than this one lies a single base away; base qualities are absent. Within the sample, other DNA sequences also encode this same CDR3.

The paper as a whole reports these results and caveats: How much clinical and demographic metadata was included differed by source and by participant, and the metadata was provided uncurated.

The CDR3, from cysteine to phenylalanine, totals 14 residues. The retained sequence is limited to the CDR3, 42 bases, with the frame set at the first base. For CDR1 and CDR2, the germline V gene lists SGHTA and FQGNSA. V and J lose 2 bases and 2 bases, and a span of 9 bases separates them. The immunoSEQ Assay, a bias-controlled multiplex PCR, was used to amplify TCRbeta CDR3 regions from genomic DNA. Processing in the source paper ran as follows. Within the assay, amplification of reference gene primers was used to estimate how many nucleated cells each sample contained. Sequence reads were collapsed and filtered to measure the absolute abundance of every unique TCRbeta CDR3 rearrangement. For each sample, productive Simpson clonality was calculated by taking the square root of Simpson's diversity index across productive rearrangements. Here the immuneACCESS table is served through TCRdb, limited to in-frame sequences with V and J called. Missing clones are a known gap in these copies; in checked studies unresolved V genes cover under half, and the rest lacks a known reason. V and J calls and clone size follow that table, whereas D and trimming were derived from the DNA. The sample table holds 230,000 or so clones, of which around 80% were seen once. The ten biggest clones cover approximately 5.3% of the sample.

Whole blood was collected in K2EDTA tubes by collaborating institutions according to the institutions' own protocols. For TCRbeta analysis, collaborators shipped samples in one of three forms: frozen whole blood, isolated PBMCs, or DNA extracted from either of those sample types. The material sequenced was peripheral blood. This clonotype was sampled from a human donor in a cohort sampled during active COVID-19. The rearranged chain carries TRBV7-2 and TRBJ1-2; the D gene is perhaps TRBD1, from 5 matching bases. The DNA sequence is given as TGTGCCAGCAGCTTAACCAGGGCGAACTATGGCTACACCTTC. The resulting protein is CASSLTRANYGYTF. The full variable domain, completed from the reference TRBV7-2 and TRBJ1-2 proteins outside the CDR3, reads GAGVSQSPSNKVTEKGKDVELRCDPISGHTALYWYRQSLGQGLEFLIYFQGNSAPDKSGLPSDRFSAERTGGSVSTLTIQRTQQEDSAVYLCASSLTRANYGYTFGSGTRLTVV.